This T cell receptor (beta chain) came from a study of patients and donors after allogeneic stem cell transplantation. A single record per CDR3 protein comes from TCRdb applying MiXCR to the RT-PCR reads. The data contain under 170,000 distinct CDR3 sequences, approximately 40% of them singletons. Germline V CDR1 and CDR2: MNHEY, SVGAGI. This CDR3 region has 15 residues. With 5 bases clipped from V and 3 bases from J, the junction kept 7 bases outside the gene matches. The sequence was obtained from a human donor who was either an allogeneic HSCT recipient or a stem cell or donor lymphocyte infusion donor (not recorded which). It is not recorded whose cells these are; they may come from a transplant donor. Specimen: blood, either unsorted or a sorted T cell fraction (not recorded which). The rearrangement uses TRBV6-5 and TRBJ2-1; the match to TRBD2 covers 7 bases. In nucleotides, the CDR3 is TGTGCCAGCAGTGGCCTTGGGGGGGTCTACAATGAGCAGTTCTTC. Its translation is CASSGLGGVYNEQFF.